Shown below are 17 T cell receptor beta chains from a single sample sequenced in a study of beta chain features in type 1 diabetes. Study-wide findings and caveats: Moderate yet significant TCRB CDR3 shortening was seen in Type 1 diabetes patients in all four CD4+ subsets.

Their recognized antigens are unknown. Reverse transcription of all isolated RNA meant that expressed TCRB transcripts were sequenced. Method: immunoSEQ multiplex PCR; TCRdb's copy keeps in-frame clones and lacks some. Here the sample spans 200,000 to 300,000 clones, around 14% being singletons. Source material: naive CD4+ T cells from blood. The receptors derive from a young man with type 1 diabetes.

This clone was observed a handful of times. The chain recombines TRBV5-1 with TRBJ1-2, with D uncertain. Germline CDR1 and CDR2: SGHRS and YFSETQ. The CDR3 has 15 amino acids. Trimming removed 6 bases from V and 2 bases from J, with 17 bases in between. The DNA for the CDR3 is TGCGCCAGCACGCTGAGGGCGGGAGAGAACTATGGCTACACCTTC. It codes for CASTLRAGENYGYTF.

V is TRBV7-6 and J is TRBJ1-6, with 7 bases aligning to TRBD1. The trim removed 5 bases at V and 4 bases at J, leaving 5 bases unmatched. CDR3 length equals 15 residues. Germline V lookup: CDR1 SGHVS, CDR2 FNYEAQ. The CDR3 nucleotides are TGTGCCAGCAGCCCTGGGACAGAGTATAATTCACCCCTCCACTTT. It encodes CASSPGTEYNSPLHF.

Only a few counts were recorded for this clone. The rearrangement links TRBV5-1 to TRBJ1-1; D may be TRBD1 (5 bases). Trimming shortened V by 2 bases and J by 1 base, and 9 bases separated the two germline ends. Germline values: CDR1 SGHRS, CDR2 YFSETQ. This CDR3 has 14 amino acids. The CDR3 sequence is CASSLDSTNTEAFF. CDR3 nucleotide sequence: TGCGCCAGCAGCTTAGACAGTACGAACACTGAAGCTTTCTTT. Together with reference TRBV5-1 and TRBJ1-1, the CDR3 gives the full variable domain: KAGVTQTPRYLIKTRGQQVTLSCSPISGHRSVSWYQQTPGQGLQFLFEYFSETQRNKGNFPGRFSGRQFSNSRSEMNVSTLELGDSALYLCASSLDSTNTEAFFGQGTRLTVV.

This chain uses TRBV11-2 with TRBJ2-3, with 13 bases matching TRBD2. V was clipped by 5 bases and J by 6 bases; unmatched bases: 5. Germline lookup yields CDR1 SGHAT and CDR2 FQNNGV. The CDR3 extends over 15 amino acids. DNA of the CDR3: TGTGCCAGCAGCCGGACTAGCGGGGGAACGGATACGCAGTATTTT. Translation gives CASSRTSGGTDTQYF.

The chain combines TRBV30 with TRBJ1-5; D is uncertain. There are 15 residues in the CDR3. V was shortened by 0 bases and J by 1 base, with 10 bases between the two germline ends. Germline CDR1 GTSNPN, CDR2 SVGIG (reference sequence). The CDR3 nucleotides are TGTGCCTGGAGTGTACCGAGCCTAAGCAATCAGCCCCAGCATTTT. Translation: CAWSVPSLSNQPQHF.

The rearrangement uses TRBV6-1 and TRBJ1-1; D is unclear. V dropped 1 base and J dropped 1 base, with 7 bases sitting between them. In germline, CDR1 is MNHNS, CDR2 SASEGT. The CDR3 extends over 14 amino acids. The CDR3 DNA follows: TGTGCCAGCAGTGAAGGTAGTGCGAACACTGAAGCTTTCTTT. Protein sequence: CASSEGSANTEAFF.

This clone was seen a handful of times. This rearrangement joins TRBV10-3 to TRBJ1-2; 8 bases match TRBD1. Per germline, CDR1 ENHRY and CDR2 SYGVKD. This CDR3 is built from 12 residues. The trim removed 4 bases at V and 7 bases at J, leaving 2 bases unmatched. The CDR3 loop is CAISGTGFGYTF. The CDR3 nucleotides are TGTGCCATCAGTGGGACAGGGTTTGGCTACACCTTC.

V gene TRBV7-8 combines with J gene TRBJ2-2, with D possibly being TRBD2 (6 bases). V gave up 0 bases and J gave up 0 bases, with 8 bases separating them. Per germline, CDR1 SGHVS and CDR2 FQNEAQ. This CDR3 spans 16 amino acids. The CDR3 reads CASSLAGRPNTGELFF. CDR3 DNA: TGTGCCAGCAGCTTAGCGGGGAGGCCGAACACCGGGGAGCTGTTTTTT. Based on the CDR3 plus reference TRBV7-8 and TRBJ2-2, the full variable domain is GAGVSQSPRYKVAKRGQDVALRCDPISGHVSLFWYQQALGQGPEFLTYFQNEAQLDKSGLPSDRFFAERPEGSVSTLKIQRTQQEDSAVYLCASSLAGRPNTGELFFGEGSRLTVL.

The J gene is TRBJ2-7, the V gene TRBV20-1, with TRBD1 as a possible D gene (5 bases). Germline loops: CDR1 DFQATT, CDR2 SNEGSKA (reference sequence). The CDR3 sequence is 11 residues long. Trimming left V 6 bases short and J 4 bases short, with 10 bases between. Written as DNA, the CDR3 is TGCAGTGCAAAACAGGTGTACGAGCAGTACTTC. This gives the protein CSAKQVYEQYF.

This clone was counted only a few times. The chain recombines TRBV30 with TRBJ2-7, with 9 nucleotides matching TRBD1. The CDR3 is made up of 12 amino acids. V gave up 7 bases and J gave up 2 bases; unmatched junction bases: 3. Germline V gene data show CDR1 as GTSNPN and CDR2 as SVGIG (reference sequence). CDR3 in amino acids: CASGQGPYEQYF. The DNA for the CDR3 is TGTGCCTCGGGACAGGGACCCTACGAGCAGTACTTC.

The chain joins TRBV18 to TRBJ1-5; 8 nucleotides agree with TRBD1. This CDR3 spans 14 amino acids. Germline V lookup: CDR1 KGHSH, CDR2 LQKENI. With V trimmed by 3 bases and J by 6 bases, 4 bases remained unmatched. The CDR3 sequence is CASSPTGAVQPQHF. As DNA, the CDR3 is TGTGCCAGCTCACCGACAGGGGCGGTTCAGCCCCAGCATTTT. The variable domain in full, completed from reference TRBV18 and TRBJ1-5, reads NAGVMQNPRHLVRRRGQEARLRCSPMKGHSHVYWYRQLPEEGLKFMVYLQKENIIDESGMPKERFSAEFPKEGPSILRIQQVVRGDSAAYFCASSPTGAVQPQHFGDGTRLSIL.

In regard to this clone: The sample contains more than one DNA sequence encoding this CDR3. The chain uses TRBV9 and TRBJ1-1, with no clear D. Trimming stripped 2 bases from V and 2 bases from J, with 7 bases between. This CDR3 is 13 amino acids long. Germline V gene data show CDR1 as SGDLS and CDR2 as YYNGEE. CDR3 sequence: CASSVAVNTEAFF. DNA of the CDR3: TGTGCCAGCAGCGTGGCAGTAAACACTGAAGCTTTCTTT.

This chain connects TRBV4-2 to TRBJ2-5; no definite D call. Per the germline V gene, CDR1 is LGHNA and CDR2 is YNFKEQ. The CDR3 contains 16 residues. V was shortened by 4 bases and J by 5 bases, with 20 bases between the two germline ends. The CDR3 DNA is TGTGCCAGCAGCCCAGAGGTGGAGATCTTGTCGGAGACCCAGTACTTC. Amino acid sequence: CASSPEVEILSETQYF.

This clone was picked up a small number of times. The rearrangement links TRBV9 to TRBJ2-7; TRBD1 matches 8 bases. Germline V gene data show CDR1 as SGDLS and CDR2 as YYNGEE. The CDR3 loop spans 14 amino acids. V lost 3 bases and J lost 1; bases outside the gene matches: 3. The CDR3 loop reads CASSARDRSYEQYF. As DNA, the CDR3 is TGTGCCAGCAGCGCACGGGACAGGTCCTACGAGCAGTACTTC.

This clone appeared a few times. V and J are TRBV28 and TRBJ2-5; 9 positions agree with TRBD2. This CDR3 comprises 17 residues. V was pared by 2 bases and J by 2 bases, with 9 bases of the junction left unmatched. Germline assignment: CDR1 MDHEN and CDR2 SYDVKM. CDR3: CASSLARLAGSQETQYF. The CDR3 DNA follows: TGTGCCAGCAGTTTAGCTCGGCTAGCGGGGAGTCAAGAGACCCAGTACTTC.

This clone was detected a few times. The CDR3 region has the DNA TGTGCCAGCAGCGAACAGAGCTCCTATAATTCACCCCTCCACTTT. Residues: CASSEQSSYNSPLHF. This chain joins TRBV5-4 and TRBJ1-6, with D hard to call. V lost 4 bases, J lost 0 bases, and 8 bases lay in between. The CDR3 runs to 15 residues. Germline lookup yields CDR1 SGHNT and CDR2 YYREEE (reference sequence).

This clone was observed a handful of times. J is TRBJ2-1 and V is TRBV6-5, with 8 nucleotides matching TRBD2. The CDR3 totals 15 residues. The V gene end was trimmed by 6 bases and the J gene end by 4 bases; junction bases not matched to a gene: 8. Germline V gene lookup returns CDR1 MNHEY and CDR2 SVGAGI. CDR3 loop: CASSRTSGPYNEQFF. CDR3 in DNA: TGTGCCAGCAGCCGAACTAGCGGCCCGTACAATGAGCAGTTCTTC.